Each of the 18 T cell receptor beta chains below was sequenced from the same sample in a study of post-analysis software for immune sequencing data. Study-level results: The five TRBV segments detected at higher frequency in patients than in controls included TRBV5-6, TRBV5-1 and TRBV20-1.

Carried by the TCR beta cDNA libraries were unique molecular identifiers. In TCRdb, the PCR reads were re-called with MiXCR into one record per CDR3 protein. The sample has some 240,000 distinct CDR3 sequences, 36% seen once; the top ten hold under 5.5%. No antigen has been identified for these receptors. Material: blood. These TCRs come from a girl aged 10-17 years with multiple sclerosis.

This chain joins TRBV7-2 and TRBJ2-5; the match to TRBD2 covers 15 bases. The end of the DNA is better explained by TRBJ2-7, so the J call may be wrong. From germline, CDR1 is SGHTA and CDR2 FQGNSA. This CDR3 is 15 amino acids long. CDR3 sequence (DNA): TGTGCCAGCAGCTGGGGACTAGCGGGAGGTGACGAGCAGTACTTC. Amino acids: CASSWGLAGGDEQYF.

For the CDR3, the DNA is TGTGCCAGCAGCTGGACTGGGGTCGATACGCAGTATTTT. Amino acid sequence: CASSWTGVDTQYF. The chain combines TRBV5-8 with TRBJ2-3, with a weak D call TRBD2 (5 bases). The ends were cut back, 3 bases at V and 6 bases at J, with 11 bases in the middle. Germline CDR1 SGHTS, CDR2 YDEGEE. The CDR3 has 13 residues.

This clonotype was picked up many times. This chain links TRBV5-1 with TRBJ2-1, with 10 bases lining up with TRBD2. In germline, CDR1 is SGHRS, CDR2 YFSETQ. Unmatched junction bases numbered 7, after V lost 6 bases and J lost 4 bases. CDR3 size: 15 residues. CDR3 sequence: CASTQREGRYNEQFF. CDR3 nucleotides: TGCGCCAGCACCCAGCGGGAGGGCAGGTACAATGAGCAGTTCTTC.

In its sample, this clonotype was seen many times. V gene TRBV7-2 combines with J gene TRBJ2-3, with 14 bases matching TRBD2. This CDR3 region has 20 residues. Looked up from germline, CDR1 is SGHTA and CDR2 is FQGNSA. V trimming: 5 bases; J trimming: 5 bases; junction bases outside the gene matches: 18. As DNA, the CDR3 is TGTGCCAGCAGCCGTAGAACGGGACTAGCGGGAGCGATAGAAGGAGATACGCAGTATTTT. Translating gives CASSRRTGLAGAIEGDTQYF.

The gene calls are TRBV5-1 and TRBJ2-7; D might be TRBD1 or TRBD2, each matching 5 bases. The CDR3 has 14 residues. CDR1 SGHRS and CDR2 YFSETQ come from the germline V gene. Trimming removed 4 bases at V and 5 bases at J, with 16 bases between. The DNA for the CDR3 is TGCGCCAGCAGCGACCCGGGACGCGGAGACGAGCAGTACTTC. This sequence encodes CASSDPGRGDEQYF.

The gene calls are TRBV7-3 and TRBJ2-2, with D perhaps given as TRBD1 or TRBD2 (5 bases each). The CDR3 has 17 amino acids. The germline V and J ends were trimmed by 5 bases and 2 bases, with 18 bases remaining between them. Per the germline V gene, CDR1 is SGHTA and CDR2 is FQGTGA. Here the CDR3 reads CASSPLPGTPNTGELFF. The CDR3 nucleotides are TGTGCCAGCAGCCCCCTCCCCGGGACCCCTAACACCGGGGAGCTGTTTTTT.

This clonotype came up many times. This rearrangement joins TRBV20-1 to TRBJ2-7; 8 nucleotides line up with TRBD2. Germline values: CDR1 DFQATT, CDR2 SNEGSKA (reference sequence). V shed 3 bases and J 6 bases; nucleotides not matched to a gene: 7. This CDR3 comprises 13 residues. CDR3 loop: CSARGLAGSEQYF. CDR3 nucleotide sequence: TGCAGTGCTAGGGGGCTAGCGGGCTCCGAGCAGTACTTC.

In this sample, this clonotype turned up many times. The V and J genes are TRBV11-2 and TRBJ2-7; D perhaps matches TRBD2 (6 bases). The CDR3 contains 14 residues. Germline V lookup: CDR1 SGHAT, CDR2 FQNNGV. V lost 5 bases to trimming and J lost 7 bases, with 18 bases between them. CDR3 sequence: CASSLDPRGWEQYF. In DNA form, the CDR3 reads TGTGCCAGCAGCCTGGATCCCCGGGGGTGGGAGCAGTACTTC.

The genes are TRBV6-6 and TRBJ2-5; 14 bases are a match to TRBD2. The end of the DNA fits TRBJ2-7 better, so the J call may be wrong. Germline V gives CDR1 MNHNY, CDR2 SVGAGI (reference sequence). The CDR3 sequence is 16 residues long. This chain's CDR3 is CASSPPTSGGAYEQYF. The CDR3 DNA reads TGTGCCAGCAGTCCCCCGACTAGCGGGGGGGCCTACGAGCAGTACTTC.

This clonotype was observed at least ten times. This rearrangement joins TRBV27 to TRBJ1-1, with D uncertain. The germline gives CDR1 MNHEY, CDR2 SMNVEV (reference sequence). CDR3 length: 13 amino acids. V lost 0 bases and J 5 bases, leaving 7 bases between the germline ends. CDR3 DNA sequence: TGTGCCAGCAGTTTATCGAGCAGGACTGAAGCTTTCTTT. This gives the protein CASSLSSRTEAFF.

Of note for this clonotype: A clone one base away is much larger, so this may be a read error. As the CDR3 is not closed by the conserved phenylalanine or tryptophan, this likely results from a read error. The V and J genes are TRBV5-6 and TRBJ1-4; D unresolved. The CDR3 covers 13 residues. V was clipped by 0 bases and J by 6 bases, with 6 bases between them. The germline gives CDR1 SGHDT, CDR2 YYEEEE. CDR3 sequence reads: CASSLEPDEKLFS. CDR3 coding DNA: TGTGCCAGCAGCTTGGAGCCAGATGAAAAACTGTTTTCT.

The CDR3 nucleotides read TGTGCCAGCAGCTTGCTAAGCGGGGCGAGCTCCTACGAGCAGTACTTC. Its protein is CASSLLSGASSYEQYF. This chain uses TRBV11-2 with TRBJ2-7; 7 bases fit TRBD2. This CDR3 comprises 16 residues. Germline V gene data show CDR1 as SGHAT and CDR2 as FQNNGV. The ends lost 3 bases at V and 0 bases at J; junction bases unmatched: 8.

This clonotype showed up just a few times. The junction and the germline gene differ at one end; a read error may be behind it. CDR3 nucleotides: TGCGCCAGCAGCTTGGTCCCCGGGGGCGCGAGGAACACTGGAGCTTTCTTT. It codes for CASSLVPGGARNTGAFF. V is TRBV5-1 and J is TRBJ1-1, with D possibly matching TRBD1 (6 bases). Germline V gene data show CDR1 as SGHRS and CDR2 as YFSETQ. This CDR3 has 17 amino acids. Supplemented by reference TRBV5-1 and TRBJ1-1, the full variable domain reads KAGVTQTPRYLIKTRGQQVTLSCSPISGHRSVSWYQQTPGQGLQFLFEYFSETQRNKGNFPGRFSGRQFSNSRSEMNVSTLELGDSALYLCASSLVPGGARNTGAFFGQGTRLTVV.

V is TRBV19 and J is TRBJ1-4; D unclear. The germline V gene has CDR1 LNHDA and CDR2 SQIVND (reference sequence). Trimming pared 6 bases from V and 4 bases from J, leaving 21 bases between. The CDR3 consists of 17 residues. The CDR3 region has the DNA TGTGCCAGTAGGACGGCTTACGGTCCAGCCCATAATGAAAAACTGTTTTTT. Translating gives CASRTAYGPAHNEKLFF.

This sequence joins TRBV5-1 and TRBJ1-5; TRBD1 is a possible D gene (5 bases). From germline, CDR1 is SGHRS and CDR2 YFSETQ. The ends were cut back, 0 bases at V and 0 bases at J, with 10 bases in the middle. This CDR3 is 16 amino acids long. The CDR3, as DNA: TGCGCCAGCAGCTTGGGGGTAGGGGCTAGCAATCAGCCCCAGCATTTT. This translates into CASSLGVGASNQPQHF.

This clonotype was counted between two and nine times. This rearrangement joins TRBV3-1 to TRBJ1-1, with a tentative D call TRBD1 (5 bases). The CDR3 length is 14 residues. Per the germline V gene, CDR1 is LGHDT and CDR2 is YNNKEL (reference sequence). V lost 5 bases and J 1 base, leaving 11 bases between the germline ends. CDR3 nucleotides: TGTGCCAGCAGCTCCCTTGGGGCGAACACTGAAGCTTTCTTT. It specifies CASSSLGANTEAFF.

In this sample, this clonotype turned up many times. This chain connects TRBV28 to TRBJ2-4; D ambiguous. Trimming took 6 bases from V and 5 from J, leaving 14 bases between them. Germline assignment: CDR1 MDHEN and CDR2 SYDVKM. The CDR3 contains 14 residues. The CDR3 bases are TGTGCCAGCAGAGACATCGACCGGGAAAACATTCAGTACTTC. It specifies CASRDIDRENIQYF.

J is TRBJ2-7 and V is TRBV27; 9 nucleotides line up with TRBD1. J gave up 5 bases and V 3 bases, and 2 bases lay outside the gene matches. Germline V lookup: CDR1 MNHEY, CDR2 SMNVEV (reference sequence). The length of the CDR3 is 13 residues. CDR3 sequence (DNA): TGTGCCAGCAGTTTTACAGGGGGCCACGAGCAGTACTTC. Protein product: CASSFTGGHEQYF.